A selection of T cell receptor beta chains follows, all from one sample in a study of post-analysis software for immune sequencing data. TCRdb passed the PCR reads through MiXCR, listing each CDR3 protein once. The sample holds about 460,000 distinct CDR3 sequences, roughly 46% seen once. The sample comprised blood. All receptors derive from a girl aged 10-17 years with multiple sclerosis. The CDR3 runs from the conserved cysteine through the conserved F or W. Fields, in order: D gene, J gene, V gene, clone size, CDR3 protein, CDR3 DNA. A D gene is named only where the DNA matches it firmly. Where a row states a size, it is once, few, many or the class of an expanded clone; other rows omit it.

D gene: TRBD1
J gene: TRBJ2-1
V gene: TRBV6-2/TRBV6-3
clone size: few
CDR3 protein: CATLATPGQDANEQFF
CDR3 DNA: TGTGCCACGCTCGCCACACCGGGACAGGATGCCAATGAGCAGTTCTTC

D gene: -
J gene: TRBJ2-5
V gene: TRBV12-3/TRBV12-4
clone size: few
CDR3 protein: CASSGSGLQETQYF
CDR3 DNA: TGTGCCAGCAGCGGCAGCGGGCTCCAAGAGACCCAGTACTTC

D gene: -
J gene: TRBJ1-4
V gene: TRBV27
clone size: -
CDR3 protein: CASRHGPATNEKLFF
CDR3 DNA: TGTGCCAGCAGGCACGGACCCGCAACTAATGAAAAACTGTTTTTT

D gene: TRBD1
J gene: TRBJ1-2
V gene: TRBV12-3/TRBV12-4
clone size: -
CDR3 protein: CASTQTGGAGYGYTF
CDR3 DNA: TGTGCCAGCACTCAGACAGGGGGCGCAGGGTATGGCTACACCTTC

D gene: TRBD2
J gene: TRBJ2-1
V gene: TRBV5-1
clone size: -
CDR3 protein: CASSEGTNEVFGNEQFF
CDR3 DNA: TGCGCCAGCAGCGAGGGGACTAACGAAGTGTTCGGCAATGAGCAGTTCTTC

D gene: -
J gene: TRBJ2-7
V gene: TRBV5-1
clone size: many
CDR3 protein: CASSLVRDEQYF
CDR3 DNA: TGCGCCAGCAGCTTGGTCAGGGACGAGCAGTACTTC

D gene: TRBD2
J gene: TRBJ2-7
V gene: TRBV20-1
clone size: -
CDR3 protein: CSARARGGRSSYEQYF
CDR3 DNA: TGCAGTGCTAGAGCCCGGGGGGGGCGAAGCTCCTACGAGCAGTACTTC

D gene: -
J gene: TRBJ1-1
V gene: TRBV12-3/TRBV12-4
clone size: -
CDR3 protein: CASSSGIENTEAFF
CDR3 DNA: TGTGCCAGCAGTTCTGGGATTGAGAACACTGAAGCTTTCTTT

D gene: TRBD1
J gene: TRBJ2-3
V gene: TRBV5-1
clone size: -
CDR3 protein: CASSSGQLASTDTQYF
CDR3 DNA: TGCGCCAGCAGCTCGGGACAGCTCGCTAGCACAGATACGCAGTATTTT

D gene: -
J gene: TRBJ2-2
V gene: TRBV14
clone size: -
CDR3 protein: CASSQLRELTGERFF
CDR3 DNA: TGTGCCAGCAGCCAGCTCAGGGAACTTACCGGGGAGCGGTTTTTT

D gene: TRBD2
J gene: TRBJ2-7
V gene: TRBV10-3
clone size: -
CDR3 protein: CAISPSGSSPYEQYF
CDR3 DNA: TGTGCCATCAGTCCAAGCGGGAGTTCCCCCTACGAGCAGTACTTC

D gene: -
J gene: TRBJ1-5
V gene: TRBV6-2/TRBV6-3
clone size: -
CDR3 protein: CASSNEWGRDQPQHF
CDR3 DNA: TGTGCCAGCAGTAATGAATGGGGGCGGGATCAGCCCCAGCATTTT

D gene: -
J gene: TRBJ2-3
V gene: TRBV6-6
clone size: -
CDR3 protein: CASSSPDTQYF
CDR3 DNA: TGTGCCAGCAGTTCCCCAGATACGCAGTATTTT

D gene: -
J gene: TRBJ1-4
V gene: TRBV7-9
clone size: -
CDR3 protein: CASSPDYVTVEKLFF
CDR3 DNA: TGTGCCAGCAGCCCGGACTACGTTACAGTCGAAAAACTGTTTTTT

D gene: -
J gene: TRBJ1-1
V gene: TRBV20-1
clone size: -
CDR3 protein: CSASQSAWTEAFF
CDR3 DNA: TGCAGTGCTAGTCAGTCAGCCTGGACTGAAGCTTTCTTT

D gene: TRBD2
J gene: TRBJ2-3
V gene: TRBV7-9
clone size: -
CDR3 protein: CASSLGATSGRAQYF
CDR3 DNA: TGTGCCAGCAGCTTAGGGGCGACTAGCGGGAGAGCGCAGTATTTT

D gene: TRBD1
J gene: TRBJ2-1
V gene: TRBV2
clone size: -
CDR3 protein: CASRTGQIQQFF
CDR3 DNA: TGTGCCAGCAGGACGGGACAGATTCAGCAGTTCTTC

D gene: TRBD1
J gene: TRBJ2-7
V gene: TRBV29-1
clone size: -
CDR3 protein: CSVGTGKPYEQYF
CDR3 DNA: TGCAGCGTTGGGACAGGGAAACCTTACGAGCAGTACTTC

D gene: -
J gene: TRBJ2-3
V gene: TRBV7-9
clone size: -
CDR3 protein: CASRKDGYTDTQYF
CDR3 DNA: TGTGCCAGCAGGAAGGACGGCTACACAGATACGCAGTATTTT

D gene: TRBD1
J gene: TRBJ2-1
V gene: TRBV5-4
clone size: -
CDR3 protein: CASSSGTGNHNEQFF
CDR3 DNA: TGTGCCAGCAGCTCCGGGACAGGGAATCACAATGAGCAGTTCTTC

D gene: -
J gene: TRBJ2-7
V gene: TRBV12-3/TRBV12-4
clone size: -
CDR3 protein: CASSLASYYEQYF
CDR3 DNA: TGTGCCAGCAGTTTAGCCAGCTACTACGAGCAGTACTTC

D gene: -
J gene: TRBJ2-7
V gene: TRBV5-1
clone size: few
CDR3 protein: CASLQQYF
CDR3 DNA: TGCGCCTCCCTTCAGCAGTACTTC

D gene: -
J gene: TRBJ2-1
V gene: TRBV12-5
clone size: -
CDR3 protein: CASGLVLGGRASNEQFF
CDR3 DNA: TGTGCTAGTGGTTTGGTACTTGGGGGGCGCGCCTCCAATGAGCAGTTCTTC

D gene: -
J gene: TRBJ1-2
V gene: TRBV16
clone size: -
CDR3 protein: CASSQSRQGGERHYGYTF
CDR3 DNA: TGTGCCAGCAGCCAATCGCGGCAGGGTGGGGAACGGCACTATGGCTACACCTTC

D gene: -
J gene: TRBJ2-7
V gene: TRBV5-6
clone size: -
CDR3 protein: CASSGLVSYEQYF
CDR3 DNA: TGTGCCAGCAGCGGGCTAGTCTCCTACGAGCAGTACTTC

D gene: -
J gene: TRBJ1-2
V gene: TRBV9
clone size: few
CDR3 protein: CASSVGQTYGYTF
CDR3 DNA: TGTGCCAGCAGCGTAGGACAGACCTATGGCTACACCTTC

D gene: -
J gene: TRBJ2-5
V gene: TRBV6-2/TRBV6-3
clone size: -
CDR3 protein: CASSRDSGNEQYF
CDR3 DNA: TGTGCCAGCAGTCGGGACTCCGGAAATGAGCAGTACTTC

D gene: TRBD1
J gene: TRBJ1-5
V gene: TRBV12-3/TRBV12-4
clone size: -
CDR3 protein: CASTTVQGALGNQPQHF
CDR3 DNA: TGTGCCAGCACCACAGTTCAGGGGGCCCTGGGCAATCAGCCCCAGCATTTT

D gene: TRBD1
J gene: TRBJ2-7
V gene: TRBV6-5
clone size: many
CDR3 protein: CASSRIPGQGASEQYF
CDR3 DNA: TGTGCCAGCAGCCGGATTCCGGGACAGGGGGCGTCCGAGCAGTACTTC

D gene: TRBD1
J gene: TRBJ2-6
V gene: TRBV27
clone size: few
CDR3 protein: CASSSDRGRIQLQASGANVLTF
CDR3 DNA: TGTGCCAGCAGTTCCGACAGGGGGCGGATCCAACTTCAAGCTTCTGGGGCCAACGTCCTGACTTTC

D gene: -
J gene: TRBJ2-7
V gene: TRBV6-2/TRBV6-3
clone size: -
CDR3 protein: CASSMDRTYEQYF
CDR3 DNA: TGTGCCAGCAGTATGGACAGAACCTACGAGCAGTACTTC

D gene: -
J gene: TRBJ1-2
V gene: TRBV7-2
clone size: -
CDR3 protein: CAGWRKGSAGYTF
CDR3 DNA: TGTGCCGGATGGAGGAAGGGGTCCGCTGGCTACACCTTC

D gene: TRBD2
J gene: TRBJ2-1
V gene: TRBV20-1
clone size: -
CDR3 protein: CTCYPRSAGDYNEQFF
CDR3 DNA: TGCACTTGCTACCCAAGATCGGCGGGAGACTACAATGAGCAGTTCTTC

D gene: TRBD2
J gene: TRBJ2-3
V gene: TRBV27
clone size: few
CDR3 protein: CASSDVTSARDTQYF
CDR3 DNA: TGTGCCAGCAGTGACGTGACTAGCGCGAGGGATACGCAGTATTTT

D gene: -
J gene: TRBJ1-5
V gene: TRBV28
clone size: -
CDR3 protein: CATVETHAIQPQHF
CDR3 DNA: TGTGCCACCGTCGAAACTCATGCCATTCAGCCCCAGCATTTT

D gene: -
J gene: TRBJ2-5
V gene: TRBV7-2
clone size: few
CDR3 protein: CASSSNPAGALYF
CDR3 DNA: TGTGCCAGCAGCTCGAATCCCGCGGGGGCCTTGTACTTC

D gene: -
J gene: TRBJ2-3
V gene: TRBV7-9
clone size: few
CDR3 protein: CASSAPKGTDTQYF
CDR3 DNA: TGTGCCAGCAGCGCCCCGAAGGGGACAGATACGCAGTATTTT

D gene: -
J gene: TRBJ2-5
V gene: TRBV29-1
clone size: -
CDR3 protein: CSVGRNLLETQYF
CDR3 DNA: TGCAGCGTTGGGAGGAACCTCTTAGAGACCCAGTACTTC

D gene: -
J gene: TRBJ1-4
V gene: TRBV7-9
clone size: -
CDR3 protein: CASTDLRASNEKLFF
CDR3 DNA: TGTGCCAGCACCGATCTCCGGGCCTCTAATGAAAAACTGTTTTTT

D gene: -
J gene: TRBJ2-5
V gene: TRBV20-1
clone size: few
CDR3 protein: CSASRRVISGETQYF
CDR3 DNA: TGCAGTGCTAGTAGGCGCGTGATAAGCGGAGAGACCCAGTACTTC

D gene: -
J gene: TRBJ2-3
V gene: TRBV5-1
clone size: -
CDR3 protein: CASSSPEFLTDTQYF
CDR3 DNA: TGCGCCAGCAGCTCCCCTGAGTTCCTCACAGATACGCAGTATTTT

D gene: -
J gene: TRBJ2-3
V gene: TRBV10-3
clone size: -
CDR3 protein: CAISENRGGGTDTQYF
CDR3 DNA: TGTGCCATCAGTGAGAATCGGGGTGGGGGCACAGATACGCAGTATTTT

D gene: TRBD2
J gene: TRBJ2-7
V gene: TRBV28
clone size: few
CDR3 protein: CASSPPGLAGVDEQYF
CDR3 DNA: TGTGCCAGCAGTCCGCCGGGACTAGCGGGAGTGGACGAGCAGTACTTC

D gene: -
J gene: TRBJ2-1
V gene: TRBV14
clone size: -
CDR3 protein: CASSLRGSHNEQFF
CDR3 DNA: TGTGCCAGCAGCCTCCGGGGGTCCCACAATGAGCAGTTCTTC

D gene: TRBD1
J gene: TRBJ2-7
V gene: TRBV27
clone size: -
CDR3 protein: CASSLPRDRAFHEQYF
CDR3 DNA: TGTGCCAGCAGTTTACCCCGGGACAGGGCGTTTCACGAGCAGTACTTC

D gene: TRBD1
J gene: TRBJ2-3
V gene: TRBV28
clone size: -
CDR3 protein: CADGQGTDTQYF
CDR3 DNA: TGTGCCGATGGACAGGGCACAGATACGCAGTATTTT

D gene: -
J gene: TRBJ2-3
V gene: TRBV12-3/TRBV12-4
clone size: few
CDR3 protein: CASSHWAGPTDTQYF
CDR3 DNA: TGTGCCAGCAGCCATTGGGCGGGACCCACAGATACGCAGTATTTT

D gene: TRBD1
J gene: TRBJ2-7
V gene: TRBV7-6
clone size: -
CDR3 protein: CASSGRDRAPYEQYF
CDR3 DNA: TGTGCCAGCAGTGGCCGGGACAGGGCTCCCTACGAGCAGTACTTC

D gene: TRBD2
J gene: TRBJ2-1
V gene: TRBV20-1
clone size: -
CDR3 protein: CSARTSAYNEQFF
CDR3 DNA: TGCAGTGCCAGGACTAGCGCCTACAATGAGCAGTTCTTC

D gene: -
J gene: TRBJ2-3
V gene: TRBV12-3/TRBV12-4
clone size: few
CDR3 protein: CASSRQDTDTQYF
CDR3 DNA: TGTGCCAGCAGCAGACAGGACACAGATACGCAGTATTTT

D gene: -
J gene: TRBJ1-1
V gene: TRBV20-1
clone size: -
CDR3 protein: CSARGDSLEAFF
CDR3 DNA: TGCAGTGCTAGAGGTGACTCTCTTGAAGCTTTCTTT

D gene: TRBD2
J gene: TRBJ2-3
V gene: TRBV7-2
clone size: -
CDR3 protein: CASSLSGSGADTQYF
CDR3 DNA: TGTGCCAGCAGCTTAAGCGGGAGTGGCGCAGATACGCAGTATTTT

D gene: -
J gene: TRBJ1-5
V gene: TRBV28
clone size: -
CDR3 protein: CASSAPRDGAQPQHF
CDR3 DNA: TGTGCCAGCAGTGCCCCCCGGGACGGAGCTCAGCCCCAGCATTTT